The present T cell receptor beta chain was sequenced within a study of blood T cell repertoires in COVID-19. Study as a whole: The United States, Italy and Spain provided the acute and convalescent COVID-19 samples. From T cells, B-cell-depleted T cells, or PBMCs came the material, which was cDNA or gDNA.

The CDR3 runs to 12 residues. Germline V gene sequence: CDR1 MNHEY, CDR2 SVGAGI. Trimming cost V 10 bases and J 14 bases, with 18 bases left between them. In the authors' methods: Cell counts per sample came from amplifying reference gene primers. Some clones are missing from TCRdb's copy, which holds only in-frame ones; the method was immunoSEQ multiplex PCR. V and J calls and clone size follow that table, whereas D and trimming were derived from the DNA. This table holds about 240,000 clones, around nine tenths found once. The origin of this receptor is a woman between 65 and 79 years old with active or convalescent COVID-19. The sequenced sample consisted of peripheral blood. The chain links TRBV6-5 to TRBJ1-6; no clear D gene. CDR3 amino acids: CATQRPGWSLHF. DNA of the CDR3: TGTGCCACCCAGCGGCCGGGGTGGTCCCTCCACTTT.